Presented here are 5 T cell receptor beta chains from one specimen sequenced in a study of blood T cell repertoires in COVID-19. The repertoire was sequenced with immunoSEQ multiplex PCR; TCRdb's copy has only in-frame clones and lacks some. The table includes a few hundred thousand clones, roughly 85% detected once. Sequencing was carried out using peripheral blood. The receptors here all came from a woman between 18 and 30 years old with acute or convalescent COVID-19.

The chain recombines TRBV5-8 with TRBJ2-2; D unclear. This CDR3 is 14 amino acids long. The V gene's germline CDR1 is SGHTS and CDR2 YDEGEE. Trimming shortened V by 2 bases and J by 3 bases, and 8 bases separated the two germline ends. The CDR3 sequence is CASSFGYYTGELFF. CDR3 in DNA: TGTGCCAGCAGCTTCGGGTACTACACCGGGGAGCTGTTTTTT.

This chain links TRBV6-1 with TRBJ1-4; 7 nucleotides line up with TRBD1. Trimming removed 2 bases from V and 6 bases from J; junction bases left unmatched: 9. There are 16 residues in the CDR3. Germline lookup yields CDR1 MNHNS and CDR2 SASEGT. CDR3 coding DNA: TGTGCCAGCAGTGAACGTTGGAGGCAGGGGGATGAAAAACTGTTTTTT. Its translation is CASSERWRQGDEKLFF.

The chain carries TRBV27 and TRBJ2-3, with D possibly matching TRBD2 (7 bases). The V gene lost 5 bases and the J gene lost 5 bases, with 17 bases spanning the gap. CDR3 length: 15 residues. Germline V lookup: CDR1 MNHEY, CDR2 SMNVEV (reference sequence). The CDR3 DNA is TGTGCCAGCAGTCCGTGGGGGGGGGCTATAGATACGCAGTATTTT. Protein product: CASSPWGGAIDTQYF.

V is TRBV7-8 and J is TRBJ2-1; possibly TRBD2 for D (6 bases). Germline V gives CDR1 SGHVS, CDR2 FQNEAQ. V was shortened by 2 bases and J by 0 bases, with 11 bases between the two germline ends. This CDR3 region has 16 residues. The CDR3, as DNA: TGTGCCAGCAGCTTATTTCGGGAGCTCTCCTACAATGAGCAGTTCTTC. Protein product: CASSLFRELSYNEQFF. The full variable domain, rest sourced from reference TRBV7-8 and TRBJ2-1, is GAGVSQSPRYKVAKRGQDVALRCDPISGHVSLFWYQQALGQGPEFLTYFQNEAQLDKSGLPSDRFFAERPEGSVSTLKIQRTQQEDSAVYLCASSLFRELSYNEQFFGPGTRLTVL.

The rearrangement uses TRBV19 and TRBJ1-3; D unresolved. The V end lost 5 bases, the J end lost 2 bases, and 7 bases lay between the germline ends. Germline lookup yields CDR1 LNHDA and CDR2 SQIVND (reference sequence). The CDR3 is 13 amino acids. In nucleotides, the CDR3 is TGTGCCAGTAGTTTGACTCCTGGAAACACCATATATTTT. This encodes CASSLTPGNTIYF. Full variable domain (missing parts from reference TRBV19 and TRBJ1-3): DGGITQSPKYLFRKEGQNVTLSCEQNLNHDAMYWYRQDPGQGLRLIYYSQIVNDFQKGDIAEGYSVSREKKESFPLTVTSAQKNPTAFYLCASSLTPGNTIYFGEGSWLTVV.